The clone carrying this T cell receptor (beta chain) has a handful of counts. Its matching antigen is unknown. This sample was taken from a study of identical twins. TCRdb called the 5' RACE reads again in MiXCR, with one record for every CDR3 protein. The sample gives around 250,000 distinct CDR3 sequences, 6.5% of which show up once; 13% to 15% is in the top ten. The study's findings and limits: Findings came from cross-sectional statistics, without long-term follow-up of donors. Less excess twin sharing appeared in beta out-of-frame sequences. Models underestimated TCR alpha sharing (out-of-frame) in monozygotic twins. An excess of low generation probability was shown by twin-shared out-of-frame alpha sequences.

The junction had 13 bases not matched to a gene; V was cut back by 3 bases and J by 8 bases. The CDR3 is 16 residues long. Germline V gives CDR1 SGHKS, CDR2 YYEKEE (reference sequence). This same sample was also part of a study on T cells expressing NK-cell markers.

The source material was CD8+ T cells sorted from blood. The clonotype comes from a young woman in good health. The chain couples TRBV5-5 to TRBJ2-1; 8 bases map to TRBD2. The CDR3 DNA sequence: TGTGCCAGCAGCTCGAGGGGGACTAGGAGTTCGGATGAGCAGTTCTTC. It specifies CASSSRGTRSSDEQFF. Based on the CDR3 plus reference TRBV5-5 and TRBJ2-1, the full variable domain is DAGVTQSPTHLIKTRGQQVTLRCSPISGHKSVSWYQQVLGQGPQFIFQYYEKEERGRGNFPDRFSARQFPNYSSELNVNALLLGDSALYLCASSSRGTRSSDEQFFGPGTRLTVL.